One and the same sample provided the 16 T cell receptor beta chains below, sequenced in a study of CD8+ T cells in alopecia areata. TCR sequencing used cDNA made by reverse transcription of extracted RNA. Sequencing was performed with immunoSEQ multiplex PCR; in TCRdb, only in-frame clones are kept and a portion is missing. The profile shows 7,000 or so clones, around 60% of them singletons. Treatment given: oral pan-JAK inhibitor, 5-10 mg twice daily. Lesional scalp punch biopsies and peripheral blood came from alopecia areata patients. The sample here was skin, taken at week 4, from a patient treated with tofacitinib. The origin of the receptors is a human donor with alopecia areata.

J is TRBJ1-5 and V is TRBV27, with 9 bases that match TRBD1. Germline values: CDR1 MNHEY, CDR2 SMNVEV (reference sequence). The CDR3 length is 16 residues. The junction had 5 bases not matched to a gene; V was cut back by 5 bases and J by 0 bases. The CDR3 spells CASSATGGHSNQPQHF. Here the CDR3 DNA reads TGTGCCAGCAGTGCGACAGGGGGTCATAGCAATCAGCCCCAGCATTTT.

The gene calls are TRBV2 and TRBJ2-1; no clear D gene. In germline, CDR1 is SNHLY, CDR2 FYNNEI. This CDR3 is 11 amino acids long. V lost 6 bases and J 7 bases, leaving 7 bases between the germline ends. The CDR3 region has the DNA TGTGCCAGCAGCGTGCGAAATGAGCAGTTCTTC. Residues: CASSVRNEQFF.

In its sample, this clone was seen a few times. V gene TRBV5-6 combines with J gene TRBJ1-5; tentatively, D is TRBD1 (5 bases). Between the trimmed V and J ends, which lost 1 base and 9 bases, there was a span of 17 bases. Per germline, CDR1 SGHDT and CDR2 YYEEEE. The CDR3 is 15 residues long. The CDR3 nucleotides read TGTGCCAGCAGCTTGTCCGGGCCAGGGAACCTGCCCCAGCATTTT. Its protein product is CASSLSGPGNLPQHF.

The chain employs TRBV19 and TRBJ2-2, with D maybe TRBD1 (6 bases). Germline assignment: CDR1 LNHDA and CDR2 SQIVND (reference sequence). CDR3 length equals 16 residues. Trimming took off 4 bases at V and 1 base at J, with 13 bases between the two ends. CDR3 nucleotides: TGTGCCAGTAGTACCCGAATACAGGGGAACACCGGGGAGCTGTTTTTT. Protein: CASSTRIQGNTGELFF.

The CDR3 region is CASRGMGSYNEQFF. The CDR3 DNA sequence: TGTGCCAGCAGGGGGATGGGCTCCTACAATGAGCAGTTCTTC. This chain links TRBV6-1 with TRBJ2-1, with D uncertain. This CDR3 has 14 residues. The V end lost 6 bases, the J end lost 0 bases, and 9 bases lay between the germline ends. Germline CDR1 MNHNS, CDR2 SASEGT.

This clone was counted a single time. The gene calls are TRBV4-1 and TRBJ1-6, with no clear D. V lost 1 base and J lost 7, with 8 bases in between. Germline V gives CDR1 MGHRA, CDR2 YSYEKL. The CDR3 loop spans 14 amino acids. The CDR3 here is CASSQGPENSPLHF. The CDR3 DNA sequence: TGCGCCAGCAGCCAAGGGCCGGAAAATTCACCCCTCCACTTT.

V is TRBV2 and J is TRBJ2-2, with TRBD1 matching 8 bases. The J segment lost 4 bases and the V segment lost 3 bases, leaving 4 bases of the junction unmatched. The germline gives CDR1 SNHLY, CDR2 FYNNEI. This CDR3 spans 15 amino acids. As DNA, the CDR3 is TGTGCCAGCAGTGACCCGGGACAGGTCACCGGGGAGCTGTTTTTT. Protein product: CASSDPGQVTGELFF.

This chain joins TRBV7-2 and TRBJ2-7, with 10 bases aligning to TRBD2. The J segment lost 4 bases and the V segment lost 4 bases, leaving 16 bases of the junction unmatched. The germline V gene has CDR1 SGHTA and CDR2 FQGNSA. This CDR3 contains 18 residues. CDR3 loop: CASSSLTLLAGRGYEQYF. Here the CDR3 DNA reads TGTGCCAGCAGCTCGCTAACTCTACTAGCGGGAAGGGGATACGAGCAGTACTTC.

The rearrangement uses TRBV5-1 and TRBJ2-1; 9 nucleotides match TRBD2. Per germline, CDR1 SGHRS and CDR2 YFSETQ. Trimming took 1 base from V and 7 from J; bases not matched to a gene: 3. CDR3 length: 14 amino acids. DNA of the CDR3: TGCGCCAGCAGCTTGCAGCGGGGGGATAATGAGCAGTTCTTC. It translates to CASSLQRGDNEQFF.

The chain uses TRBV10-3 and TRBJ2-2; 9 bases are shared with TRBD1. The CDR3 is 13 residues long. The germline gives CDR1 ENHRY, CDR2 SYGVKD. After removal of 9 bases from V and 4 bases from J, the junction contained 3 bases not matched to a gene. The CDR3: CAIGQGRTGELFF. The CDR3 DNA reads TGTGCCATTGGACAGGGGCGCACCGGGGAGCTGTTTTTT.

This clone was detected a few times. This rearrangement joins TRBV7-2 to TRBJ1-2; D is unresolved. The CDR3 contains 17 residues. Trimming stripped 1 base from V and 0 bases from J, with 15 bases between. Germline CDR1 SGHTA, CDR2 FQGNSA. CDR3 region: CASSLGLMGRPNYGYTF. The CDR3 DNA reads TGTGCCAGCAGCTTAGGGTTGATGGGAAGACCTAACTATGGCTACACCTTC.

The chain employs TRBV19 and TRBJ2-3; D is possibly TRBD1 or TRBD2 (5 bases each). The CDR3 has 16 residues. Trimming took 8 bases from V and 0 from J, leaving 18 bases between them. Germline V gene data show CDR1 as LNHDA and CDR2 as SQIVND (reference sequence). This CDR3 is CASSGTNHPSTDTQYF. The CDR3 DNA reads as TGTGCCAGTTCGGGGACGAACCACCCTAGCACAGATACGCAGTATTTT.

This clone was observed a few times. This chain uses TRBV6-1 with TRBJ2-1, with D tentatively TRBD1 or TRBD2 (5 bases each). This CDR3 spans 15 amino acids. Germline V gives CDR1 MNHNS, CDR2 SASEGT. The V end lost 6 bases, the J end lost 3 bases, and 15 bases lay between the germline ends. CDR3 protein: CASRRDAGYYNEQFF. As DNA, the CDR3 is TGTGCCAGCAGGAGGGACGCAGGGTACTACAATGAGCAGTTCTTC.

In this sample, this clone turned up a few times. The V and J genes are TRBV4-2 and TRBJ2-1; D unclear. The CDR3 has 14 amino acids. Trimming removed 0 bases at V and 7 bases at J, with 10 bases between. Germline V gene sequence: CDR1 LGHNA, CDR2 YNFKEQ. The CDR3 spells CASSQDLGQNEQFF. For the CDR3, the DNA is TGTGCCAGCAGCCAAGATTTAGGCCAGAATGAGCAGTTCTTC.

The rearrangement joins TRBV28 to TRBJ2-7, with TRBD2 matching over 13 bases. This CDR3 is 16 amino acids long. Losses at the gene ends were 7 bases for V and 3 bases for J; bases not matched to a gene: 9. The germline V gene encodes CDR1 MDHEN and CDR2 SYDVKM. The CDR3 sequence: CASIPQGTSGVYEQYF. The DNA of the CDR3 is TGTGCCAGCATACCTCAAGGGACTAGCGGGGTCTACGAGCAGTACTTC. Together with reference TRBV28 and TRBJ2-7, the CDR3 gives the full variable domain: DVKVTQSSRYLVKRTGEKVFLECVQDMDHENMFWYRQDPGLGLRLIYFSYDVKMKEKGDIPEGYSVSREKKERFSLILESASTNQTSMYLCASIPQGTSGVYEQYFGPGTRLTVT.

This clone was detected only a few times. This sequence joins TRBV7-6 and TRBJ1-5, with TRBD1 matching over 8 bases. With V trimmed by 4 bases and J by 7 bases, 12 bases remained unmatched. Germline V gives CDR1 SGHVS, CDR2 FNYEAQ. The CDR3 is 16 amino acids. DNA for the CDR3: TGTGCCAGCAGCTCCGGGCAGGGGGCACTGGGGCAGCCCCAGCATTTT. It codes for CASSSGQGALGQPQHF.